The 25 T cell receptor beta chains listed next were all sequenced from one sample in a study of T cells in women clearing cervical HPV infection. TCRdb keeps only in-frame clones here, not all; method: immunoSEQ multiplex PCR. The data include tens of thousands of clones; the top ten clones carry 6.5% to 8.5%. The source material was blood buffy coat. The receptors come from a woman between 18 and 70 years old with a cervical HPV16 infection that either progressed to CIN3+ or cleared (not recorded which).

With regard to this clone: Sequencing ends 3 residues short of the CDR3 end; the germline J gene provides the rest. The chain links TRBV4-1 to TRBJ1-4, with a tentative D call TRBD1 (6 bases). Germline V lookup: CDR1 MGHRA, CDR2 YSYEKL. The V end was cut by 4 bases, the J end by 8 bases, with 17 bases between. The CDR3 extends over 15 amino acids. The CDR3 loop is CASSLWGGVGEKLFF. The CDR3 DNA, read in part, is TGCGCCAGCAGCCTCTGGGGGGGCGTGGGGGAAAAA.

For this clone: The CDR3 goes on 3 residues after the read ends, and that part is filled in from the germline J gene. The chain is built from TRBV10-3 and TRBJ2-5; perhaps TRBD2 as D (6 bases). V lost 8 bases, J lost 1 base, and 11 bases lay in between. The V gene's germline CDR1 is ENHRY and CDR2 SYGVKD. The CDR3 contains 13 residues. The CDR3: CAIGLGGQETQYF. The CDR3 bases that were read are TGTGCCATCGGGTTGGGGGGCCAAGAGACC.

In regard to this clone: The observed sequence ends 3 residues before the CDR3 terminus, with the missing tail filled in from the germline J gene. The chain combines TRBV29-1 with TRBJ1-2; 7 bases fit TRBD1. The CDR3 has 17 amino acids. In germline, CDR1 is SQVTM, CDR2 ANQGSEA. The CDR3 here is CSVATPGLAGGTDTYTF. The CDR3 bases that were read are TGCAGCGTTGCTACTCCGGGACTAGCGGGAGGGACAGATACC. Full variable domain (missing parts from reference TRBV29-1 and TRBJ1-2): SAVISQKPSRDICQRGTSLTIQCQVDSQVTMMFWYRQQPGQSLTLIATANQGSEATYESGFVIDKFPISRPNLTFSTLTVSNMSPEDSSIYLCSVATPGLAGGTDTYTFGSGTRLTVV.

As to this clone: The CDR3 is cut off 3 residues early in the read; its end comes from the germline J gene. This sequence joins TRBV5-1 and TRBJ2-7, with a weak D call TRBD2 (5 bases). Germline CDR1 is SGHRS and CDR2 is YFSETQ. The CDR3 is 14 residues long. Trimming shortened V by 4 bases and J by 6 bases, and 17 bases separated the two germline ends. CDR3 bases read: TGCGCCAGCAGCGCCGAGCAGCGGTCTGGCGAG. This gives the protein CASSAEQRSGE. The full CDR3 protein is CASSAEQRSGEQYF.

Concerning this clone: The CDR3 end lies 3 residues beyond the end of the read and is filled in from the germline J gene. The V call is TRBV7-3, the J call TRBJ2-1, with 9 bases lining up with TRBD2. The CDR3 is made up of 15 amino acids. With V trimmed by 7 bases and J by 6 bases, 10 bases remained unmatched. Germline V gives CDR1 SGHTA, CDR2 FQGTGA. The CDR3 here is CASTPWLAGLNEQFF. The CDR3 bases that were read are TGTGCCAGCACCCCGTGGCTAGCGGGGCTCAATGAG.

Remarks on this clone: The read comes to an end 3 residues before the CDR3 does, leaving the germline J gene to fill in the end. The rearrangement joins TRBV7-6 to TRBJ2-5; possibly TRBD1 for D (6 bases). CDR3 length equals 15 residues. The germline V gene has CDR1 SGHVS and CDR2 FNYEAQ. Trimming stripped 3 bases from V and 1 base from J, with 12 bases between. CDR3 DNA (partial): TGTGCCAGCAGCTTTGACAGGATTCTCCAAGAGACC. Translated: CASSFDRILQET. The CDR3 in its entirety is CASSFDRILQETQYF. The full variable domain, in which reference TRBV7-6 and TRBJ2-5 provide the parts outside the CDR3, is GAGVSQSPRYKVTKRGQDVALRCDPISGHVSLYWYRQALGQGPEFLTYFNYEAQQDKSGLPNDRFSAERPEGSISTLTIQRTEQRDSAMYRCASSFDRILQETQYFGPGTRLLVL.

A word on this clone: The CDR3 end is not reached by the read, which stops 3 residues before it; the germline J gene fills it in. V gene TRBV7-9 combines with J gene TRBJ1-6, with TRBD1 matching over 9 bases. J lost 4 bases, V lost 3 bases, and 1 base had no gene match. Germline V gene data show CDR1 as SEHNR and CDR2 as FQNEAQ (reference sequence). This CDR3 contains 15 residues. CDR3 sequence reads: CASSLDRGYNSPLHF. CDR3 DNA (partial): TGTGCCAGCAGCTTGGACAGGGGTTATAATTCACCC.

Notes on this clone: The read is 3 residues too short to cover the CDR3 end, so that end is filled in from the germline J gene. The rearrangement links TRBV9 to TRBJ2-2; 9 bases match TRBD1. The CDR3 extends over 16 amino acids. Trimming cost V 4 bases and J 4 bases; bases outside gene matches: 8. Germline CDR1 SGDLS, CDR2 YYNGEE. CDR3 DNA (partial): TGTGCCAGCAGCTCACGGACAGGGGACGTCACCGGGGAG. This sequence encodes CASSSRTGDVTGE. The whole CDR3 protein reads CASSSRTGDVTGELFF.

As concerns this clone: The read stops 3 residues short of the end of the CDR3; the missing end is completed from the germline J gene. The chain has TRBV19 and TRBJ1-5; D may be TRBD1 (6 bases). Trimming pared 5 bases from V and 7 bases from J, leaving 12 bases between. Per germline, CDR1 LNHDA and CDR2 SQIVND (reference sequence). This CDR3 has 13 amino acids. CDR3 region: CASSSDRLQPQHF. The covered CDR3 bases are TGTGCCAGTAGTTCAGACAGGTTACAGCCC.

With respect to this clone: The DNA ends 3 residues before the CDR3 does, and the rest of the CDR3 is filled in from the germline J gene. The V and J genes are TRBV19 and TRBJ2-6; maybe TRBD1 (5 bases). The CDR3 runs 15 residues. Germline lookup yields CDR1 LNHDA and CDR2 SQIVND (reference sequence). Trimming stripped 4 bases from V and 1 base from J, with 8 bases between. Incomplete CDR3 DNA: TGTGCCAGTAGTACTGCAGGGTCTGGGGCCAACGTC. Translated, it gives CASSTAGSGANV. The entire CDR3 reads CASSTAGSGANVLTF.

Remarks on this clone: The read ends 3 residues early relative to the CDR3; the germline J gene fills the gap. The chain carries TRBV11-3 and TRBJ2-7; no reliable D call. CDR1 and CDR2 from the germline V gene are SGHNT and YENEEA. Trimming left V 7 bases short and J 4 bases short, with 14 bases between. This CDR3 spans 13 amino acids. This chain's CDR3 is CASKTQQQYEQYF. CDR3 DNA (partial): TGTGCCAGCAAGACACAGCAACAATACGAG.

A note on this clone: The CDR3 end is not reached by the read, which stops 3 residues before it; the germline J gene fills it in. This rearrangement joins TRBV5-4 to TRBJ1-6, with 8 nucleotides matching TRBD1. The V gene end was trimmed by 0 bases and the J gene end by 7 bases; junction bases not matched to a gene: 6. The length of the CDR3 is 16 residues. Germline V lookup: CDR1 SGHNT, CDR2 YYREEE (reference sequence). CDR3 residues: CASSLAPGQANSPLHF. The sequenced CDR3 bases are TGTGCCAGCAGCTTGGCCCCGGGACAGGCCAATTCACCC.

Concerning this clone: Read data end 3 residues before the CDR3 end; the end is taken from the germline J gene. The chain uses TRBV6-8 and TRBJ2-7; a weak D match, TRBD1 (5 bases). Germline loops: CDR1 MNHGY, CDR2 SAAAGT. The CDR3 is 15 amino acids. V was pared by 5 bases and J by 1 base, with 15 bases between. The CDR3 loop reads CASSMWGTGSYEQYF. The DNA read from the CDR3 is TGTGCCAGCAGTATGTGGGGCACAGGTTCCTACGAG.

Concerning this clone: The CDR3 goes on 3 residues after the read ends, and that part is filled in from the germline J gene. This chain connects TRBV28 to TRBJ2-5; 10 bases fit TRBD2. Germline V gives CDR1 MDHEN, CDR2 SYDVKM. Trimming took 4 bases from V and 2 from J; bases not matched to a gene: 7. This CDR3 is built from 16 residues. CDR3 residues: CASSSVLAGVQETQYF. The sequenced part of the CDR3 DNA is TGTGCCAGCAGTTCCGTGCTAGCGGGAGTTCAAGAGACC.

In regard to this clone: The DNA ends 3 residues before the CDR3 does, and the rest of the CDR3 is filled in from the germline J gene. The chain uses TRBV18 and TRBJ1-2, with 8 bases identical to TRBD1. Trimming at V came to 2 bases and at J to 0 bases, leaving 2 bases not matched to a gene. There are 15 residues in the CDR3. CDR1 and CDR2 from the germline V gene are KGHSH and LQKENI. The covered CDR3 bases are TGTGCCAGCTCACCAGGACAGGGAGCTAACTATGGC. This encodes CASSPGQGANYG. Given in full, the CDR3 is CASSPGQGANYGYTF.

Of note for this clone: The read gets to within 3 residues of the CDR3 end, and the germline J gene fills in the rest. The V gene is TRBV7-8, the J gene TRBJ2-3; D unresolved. Germline CDR1 SGHVS, CDR2 FQNEAQ. This CDR3 is built from 15 residues. V was shortened by 10 bases and J by 4 bases, with 21 bases between the two germline ends. The CDR3 loop is CAISKGPFSADTQYF. The covered CDR3 bases are TGTGCCATCTCGAAAGGGCCGTTCTCCGCAGATACG.

As to this clone: Sequencing ends 3 residues short of the CDR3 end; the germline J gene provides the rest. The V gene is TRBV20-1, the J gene TRBJ2-1; 11 bases are shared with TRBD2. The CDR3 sequence is 15 residues long. CDR1 is DFQATT, CDR2 SNEGSKA, per germline (reference sequence). The V segment lost 4 bases and the J segment 3 bases; nucleotides outside the gene matches: 5. CDR3 bases read: TGCAGTGCTAAATTAGGGACTAGCGGCTACAATGAG. Amino acid sequence: CSAKLGTSGYNE. The whole CDR3 reads CSAKLGTSGYNEQFF.

According to its frequency, this clone is large. The sequence runs out 3 residues before the end of the CDR3; the remainder is reconstructed from the germline J gene. The chain joins TRBV2 to TRBJ1-4; 7 bases agree with TRBD1. The ends lost 7 bases at V and 10 bases at J; junction bases unmatched: 15. The CDR3 sequence is 15 residues long. The germline V gene encodes CDR1 SNHLY and CDR2 FYNNEI. The CDR3 sequence is CASTRGTSLGGKLFF. The sequenced CDR3 bases are TGTGCCAGCACCAGGGGGACGAGTCTTGGTGGAAAA.

The CDR3 reads CASNPTGGFYNEQFF. The sequenced part of the CDR3 DNA is TGTGCCAGCAATCCTACAGGGGGCTTCTACAATGAG. The chain couples TRBV6-2 or TRBV6-3 to TRBJ2-1, with 9 bases that match TRBD1. The read gets to within 3 residues of the CDR3 end, and the germline J gene fills in the rest. The CDR3 is 15 residues long. The J segment lost 3 bases and the V segment lost 7 bases, leaving 7 bases of the junction unmatched. CDR1 MNHEY and CDR2 SVGEGT come from the germline V gene.

Turning to this clone: From the germline J gene comes the end of the CDR3, since the read stops 3 residues before it. The J gene is TRBJ2-1, the V gene TRBV20-1; 9 bases align to TRBD1. This CDR3 is built from 15 residues. J gave up 7 bases and V 7 bases, and 14 bases lay outside the gene matches. The germline V gene encodes CDR1 DFQATT and CDR2 SNEGSKA (reference sequence). CDR3 sequence: CSVMPGQGNGNEQFF. The covered CDR3 bases are TGCAGTGTTATGCCGGGACAGGGAAACGGGAATGAG.

To note about this clone: The CDR3 end is not reached by the read, which stops 3 residues before it; the germline J gene fills it in. The rearrangement links TRBV13 to TRBJ2-7; 10 bases are shared with TRBD1. From germline, CDR1 is PRHDT and CDR2 FYEKMQ (reference sequence). The CDR3 runs to 15 residues. Trimming at V came to 0 bases and at J to 4 bases, leaving 3 bases not matched to a gene. CDR3: CASSLGGQGTYEQYF. Incomplete CDR3 DNA: TGTGCCAGCAGCTTAGGGGGACAGGGGACTTACGAG.

A remark on this clone: The missing CDR3 end, 3 residues past where the read stops, is filled in from the germline J gene. The rearrangement links TRBV5-6 to TRBJ2-2; unclear D gene. Trimming took off 6 bases at V and 1 base at J, with 7 bases between the two ends. The CDR3 has 13 residues. CDR1 SGHDT and CDR2 YYEEEE come from the germline V gene. Incomplete CDR3 DNA: TGTGCCAGCACTATCGGGAACACCGGGGAG. Translation gives CASTIGNTGE. The complete CDR3 reads CASTIGNTGELFF.

Partial CDR3 DNA: TGTGCCAGTAGTCTCGGGGACTTCTCTGGGGCCAACGTA. Translated: CASSLGDFSGANV. The whole CDR3 region reads CASSLGDFSGANVLFF. This sequence joins TRBV19 and TRBJ1-4; D perhaps matches TRBD1 (5 bases). The CDR3 goes on 3 residues after the read ends, and that part is filled in from the germline J gene. The CDR3 is 16 amino acids. CDR1 and CDR2 (germline): LNHDA, SQIVND (reference sequence).

Note on this clone: The observed sequence ends 3 residues before the CDR3 terminus, with the missing tail filled in from the germline J gene. The chain carries TRBV5-8 and TRBJ1-5; D is uncertain. CDR1 is SGHTS, CDR2 YDEGEE, per germline. The CDR3 has 15 amino acids. V lost 0 bases and J lost 6, with 13 bases in between. The CDR3 loop is CASSLGGQAGQPQHF. Partial CDR3 DNA: TGTGCCAGCAGCTTGGGTGGGCAGGCGGGTCAGCCC.

About this clone: The junction shows a germline mismatch at one end, possibly a read error. The read is 3 residues too short to cover the CDR3 end, so that end is filled in from the germline J gene. This sample includes further DNA sequences coding for the same CDR3. J is TRBJ1-3 and V is TRBV10-3, with D possibly being TRBD1 (6 bases). Germline lookup yields CDR1 ENHRY and CDR2 SYGVKD. CDR3 length: 14 residues. The CDR3 bases that were read are TGTGCCATCAGAACCACAGGGTCTGGAAACACA. It yields the protein CAIRTTGSGNT. The full CDR3 protein reads CAIRTTGSGNTIYF.